Below, 22 T cell receptor beta chains from the same sample are listed, as sequenced in a study of Graves' ophthalmopathy and Graves' hyperthyroidism. From RNA, the CDR3 regions of TCR beta chains were amplified and sequenced. A first-round RT-PCR used HTBI primers, followed by a second-round multiplex PCR. TCRdb recomputed calls from the multiplex PCR reads with MiXCR, one row per CDR3 protein. The sample records 350,000 or so distinct CDR3 sequences, 17% being singletons. Sequenced input: peripheral blood. The source is an adult man with Graves' ophthalmopathy.

The chain links TRBV28 to TRBJ1-5, with D unclear. The CDR3 consists of 15 residues. Germline V lookup: CDR1 MDHEN, CDR2 SYDVKM. Trimming shortened V by 6 bases and J by 0 bases, and 12 bases separated the two germline ends. Written as DNA, the CDR3 is TGTGCCAGCAGGCCGCGGGAAGTTAGCAATCAGCCCCAGCATTTT. The encoded protein is CASRPREVSNQPQHF.

This clonotype was picked up many times. The DNA for the CDR3 is TGTGCCAGCAGCCAAGTTTACCAAGCGGGGACCGGGGAGCTGTTTTTT. This sequence encodes CASSQVYQAGTGELFF. The rearrangement links TRBV4-2 to TRBJ2-2, with 7 bases matching TRBD2. The CDR3 covers 16 residues. Germline CDR1 and CDR2: LGHNA and YNFKEQ. Germline trimming cut 1 base from V and 5 bases from J; bases unmatched to any gene: 7.

This clonotype has ten or more counts. The chain carries TRBV20-1 and TRBJ2-7; 9 nucleotides line up with TRBD2. This CDR3 is built from 15 residues. Germline-derived CDR1 and CDR2 are DFQATT and SNEGSKA (reference sequence). V trimming: 0 bases; J trimming: 2 bases; junction bases outside the gene matches: 5. As DNA, the CDR3 is TGCAGTGCTAGAGATAGCGGGGGCAGAACCTACGAGCAGTACTTC. It translates to CSARDSGGRTYEQYF.

This clonotype occurred many times. The rearrangement joins TRBV27 to TRBJ1-2; D is ambiguous. Germline lookup yields CDR1 MNHEY and CDR2 SMNVEV (reference sequence). V was trimmed by 0 bases and J by 6 bases, leaving 8 bases between them. This CDR3 spans 13 amino acids. The CDR3 DNA reads TGTGCCAGCAGTTTATCGTACAGCCATGGCTACACCTTC. Its protein product is CASSLSYSHGYTF.

This clonotype has ten or more counts. The V and J genes are TRBV20-1 and TRBJ2-7; TRBD2 is a possible D gene (6 bases). V was trimmed by 6 bases and J by 3 bases, leaving 15 bases between them. CDR1 DFQATT and CDR2 SNEGSKA come from the germline V gene (reference sequence). The length of the CDR3 is 13 residues. The CDR3 region has the DNA TGCAGTGCCTCCGGGACTGTATACTACGAGCAGTACTTC. Amino acids: CSASGTVYYEQYF.

The table lists this clonotype with many counts. The chain is built from TRBV10-3 and TRBJ1-5; D is unclear. Trimming cost V 3 bases and J 4 bases, with 4 bases left between them. Germline V lookup: CDR1 ENHRY, CDR2 SYGVKD. The CDR3 runs to 12 residues. The CDR3 sequence: CAISEGNQPQHF. The CDR3, as DNA: TGTGCCATCAGTGAAGGGAATCAGCCCCAGCATTTT.

In this sample, this clonotype turned up a few times. It may be a read error: a sequence one base away is much more abundant. The V gene is TRBV6-2 or TRBV6-3, the J gene TRBJ1-5; 8 bases match TRBD1. The germline V gene encodes CDR1 MNHEY and CDR2 SVGEGT. The CDR3 is 16 amino acids. CDR3 coding DNA: TGTGCCATCAGTTACGAGACAGGGGTTAGCAGTCAGCCCCAGCATTTT. Protein: CAISYETGVSSQPQHF.

This clonotype came up many times. The chain is built from TRBV5-4 and TRBJ1-2, with 10 bases identical to TRBD1. Germline lookup yields CDR1 SGHNT and CDR2 YYREEE (reference sequence). The CDR3 totals 17 residues. J lost 2 bases, V lost 2 bases, and 9 bases had no gene match. CDR3 sequence (DNA): TGTGCCAGCAGCTTATTCCCGGGACAGGGGACAAACTATGGCTACACCTTC. The encoded protein is CASSLFPGQGTNYGYTF.

The chain carries TRBV9 and TRBJ1-6; D possibly corresponds to TRBD1 (6 bases). The length of the CDR3 is 16 residues. Germline V gene lookup returns CDR1 SGDLS and CDR2 YYNGEE. The ends were cut back, 3 bases at V and 7 bases at J, with 17 bases in the middle. The CDR3 sequence: CASSATGTPGNSPLHF. The CDR3 nucleotides read TGTGCCAGCAGCGCGACCGGGACACCGGGCAATTCACCCCTCCACTTT. Filled out from reference TRBV9 and TRBJ1-6, the complete variable domain reads DSGVTQTPKHLITATGQRVTLRCSPRSGDLSVYWYQQSLDQGLQFLIQYYNGEERAKGNILERFSAQQFPDLHSELNLSSLELGDSALYFCASSATGTPGNSPLHFGNGTRLTVT.

The chain uses TRBV29-1 and TRBJ2-7; TRBD1 aligns across 7 bases. V lost 6 bases, J lost 7 bases, and 6 bases stayed unmatched. CDR3 length: 11 amino acids. Germline V gene sequence: CDR1 SQVTM, CDR2 ANQGSEA. CDR3 bases: TGCAGCGTGGGGAAACAGGGGGAGCAGTACTTC. It codes for CSVGKQGEQYF.

This clonotype was counted many times. The V gene is TRBV9, the J gene TRBJ2-7, with a tentative D call TRBD1 (6 bases). The V end lost 0 bases, the J end lost 0 bases, and 10 bases lay between the germline ends. This CDR3 region has 15 residues. From germline, CDR1 is SGDLS and CDR2 YYNGEE. In DNA form, the CDR3 reads TGTGCCAGCAGCGTAGGAGGGACAAGCTCCTACGAGCAGTACTTC. Protein sequence: CASSVGGTSSYEQYF.

This clonotype was seen ten or more times. The V call is TRBV20-1, the J call TRBJ2-7, with D tentatively TRBD1 or TRBD2 (5 bases each). CDR3 length: 13 amino acids. The germline V and J ends were trimmed by 3 bases and 3 bases, with 12 bases remaining between them. Germline CDR1 and CDR2: DFQATT and SNEGSKA (reference sequence). In DNA, the CDR3 is TGCAGTGCTAGGAGAGGGGATCGCTACGAGCAGTACTTC. Its translation is CSARRGDRYEQYF.

This clonotype was seen repeatedly, ten times or more. This sequence joins TRBV20-1 and TRBJ1-5; D not resolved. The CDR3 sequence is 13 residues long. Germline values: CDR1 DFQATT, CDR2 SNEGSKA (reference sequence). V lost 2 bases and J 5 bases, leaving 10 bases between the germline ends. CDR3 coding DNA: TGCAGTGCTAGAAAGGCTTTGGATCAGCCCCAGCATTTT. Its translation is CSARKALDQPQHF.

This clonotype appeared many times. The V call is TRBV5-6, the J call TRBJ1-5; D unclear. The CDR3 extends over 12 amino acids. Trimming left V 0 bases short and J 9 bases short, with 7 bases between. Germline assignment: CDR1 SGHDT and CDR2 YYEEEE. DNA of the CDR3: TGTGCCAGCAGCTTGGGGTCGGCGCCCCAGCATTTT. Amino acid sequence: CASSLGSAPQHF.

This clonotype has at least ten counts. J is TRBJ2-5 and V is TRBV2; tentative D call: TRBD2 (6 bases). Germline lookup yields CDR1 SNHLY and CDR2 FYNNEI. The V and J ends lost 4 bases and 5 bases respectively, with 14 bases between them. The CDR3 length is 14 residues. The CDR3 DNA reads as TGTGCCAGCAGTGTAATTCTTGGAGGGGAGACCCAGTACTTC. It translates to CASSVILGGETQYF.

This clonotype was seen repeatedly, ten times or more. The chain combines TRBV28 with TRBJ2-7, with D possibly matching TRBD2 (5 bases). From germline, CDR1 is MDHEN and CDR2 SYDVKM. This CDR3 comprises 15 residues. Trimming removed 2 bases from V and 1 base from J, with 12 bases in between. DNA for the CDR3: TGTGCCAGCAGTTTAGGAGGACGAGGGTCCTACGAGCAGTACTTC. Translated, it gives CASSLGGRGSYEQYF.

This chain joins TRBV29-1 and TRBJ2-5; D may match TRBD1 or TRBD2 (5 bases each). In germline, CDR1 is SQVTM, CDR2 ANQGSEA. Trimming removed 2 bases at V and 5 bases at J, with 12 bases between. This CDR3 has 13 amino acids. Here the CDR3 reads CSVETVGDETQYF. CDR3 coding DNA: TGCAGCGTTGAAACGGTAGGGGACGAGACCCAGTACTTC.

This clonotype was detected many times. The J gene is TRBJ1-2, the V gene TRBV19; D not resolved. With 0 bases removed from V and 0 bases from J, the gap between germline ends came to 5 bases. Germline CDR1 is LNHDA and CDR2 is SQIVND (reference sequence). The CDR3 extends over 14 amino acids. CDR3 sequence reads: CASSIESANYGYTF. CDR3 sequence (DNA): TGTGCCAGTAGTATAGAATCGGCTAACTATGGCTACACCTTC.

This clonotype was seen repeatedly, ten times or more. V and J are TRBV2 and TRBJ2-5; D unclear. Trimming cost V 6 bases and J 1 base, with 21 bases left between them. The CDR3 sequence is 17 residues long. The germline gives CDR1 SNHLY, CDR2 FYNNEI. CDR3: CASRRTRTELSQETQYF. DNA of the CDR3: TGTGCCAGCAGGCGAACCCGAACAGAGTTAAGCCAAGAGACCCAGTACTTC.

The chain uses TRBV27 and TRBJ2-7; D not certain. In germline, CDR1 is MNHEY, CDR2 SMNVEV (reference sequence). Trimming stripped 4 bases from V and 7 bases from J, with 20 bases between. The CDR3 runs 15 residues. The CDR3 sequence is CASSYSRVPVGEQYF. The CDR3 DNA reads as TGTGCCAGCAGTTACTCGAGAGTACCGGTGGGGGAGCAGTACTTC.

This clonotype was detected ten times or more. The rearrangement links TRBV4-3 to TRBJ2-5; the match to TRBD2 covers 9 bases. Per the germline V gene, CDR1 is LGHNA and CDR2 is YSLEER. V was pared by 0 bases and J by 0 bases, with 11 bases of the junction left unmatched. This CDR3 spans 19 amino acids. CDR3 nucleotides: TGCGCCAGCAGCCAAGATGCCCCCTCTAGCGGGGTGTACCAAGAGACCCAGTACTTC. Its protein is CASSQDAPSSGVYQETQYF.

The chain carries TRBV6-1 and TRBJ1-2; 7 bases match TRBD1. V lost 2 bases and J lost 11; bases outside the gene matches: 8. This CDR3 region has 13 residues. Germline loops: CDR1 MNHNS, CDR2 SASEGT. The CDR3 here is CASSEFPGGRYTF. The CDR3 DNA follows: TGTGCCAGCAGTGAATTCCCAGGGGGGAGATACACCTTC.